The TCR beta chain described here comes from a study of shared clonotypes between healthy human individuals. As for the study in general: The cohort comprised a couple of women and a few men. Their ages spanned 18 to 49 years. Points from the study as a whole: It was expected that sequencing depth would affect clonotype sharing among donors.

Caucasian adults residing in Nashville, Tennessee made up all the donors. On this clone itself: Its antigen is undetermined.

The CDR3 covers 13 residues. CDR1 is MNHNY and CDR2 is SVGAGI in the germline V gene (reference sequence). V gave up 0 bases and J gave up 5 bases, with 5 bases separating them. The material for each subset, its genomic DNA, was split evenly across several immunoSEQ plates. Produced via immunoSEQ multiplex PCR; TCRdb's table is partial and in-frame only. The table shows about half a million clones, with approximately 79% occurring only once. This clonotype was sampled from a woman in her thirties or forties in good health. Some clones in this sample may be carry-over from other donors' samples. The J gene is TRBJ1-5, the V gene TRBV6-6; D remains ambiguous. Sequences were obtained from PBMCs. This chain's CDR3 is CASSYSGYQPQHF. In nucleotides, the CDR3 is TGTGCCAGCAGTTACTCGGGTTATCAGCCCCAGCATTTT.